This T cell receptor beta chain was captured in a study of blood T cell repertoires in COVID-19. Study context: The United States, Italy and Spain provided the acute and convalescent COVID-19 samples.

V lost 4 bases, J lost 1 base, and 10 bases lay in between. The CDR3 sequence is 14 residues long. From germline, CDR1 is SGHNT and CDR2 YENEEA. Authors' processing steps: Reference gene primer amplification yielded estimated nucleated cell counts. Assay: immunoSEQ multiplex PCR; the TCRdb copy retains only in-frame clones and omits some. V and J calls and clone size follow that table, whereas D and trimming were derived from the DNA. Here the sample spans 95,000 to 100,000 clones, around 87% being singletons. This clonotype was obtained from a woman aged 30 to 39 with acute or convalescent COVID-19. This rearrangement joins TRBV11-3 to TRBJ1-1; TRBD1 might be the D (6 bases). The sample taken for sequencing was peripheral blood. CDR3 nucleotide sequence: TGTGCCAGCAGCTCCAGACAGGCGAACACTGAAGCTTTCTTT. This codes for CASSSRQANTEAFF. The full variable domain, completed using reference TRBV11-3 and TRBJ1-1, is EAGVVQSPRYKIIEKKQPVAFWCNPISGHNTLYWYLQNLGQGPELLIRYENEEAVDDSQLPKDRFSAERLKGVDSTLKIQPAELGDSAVYLCASSSRQANTEAFFGQGTRLTVV.